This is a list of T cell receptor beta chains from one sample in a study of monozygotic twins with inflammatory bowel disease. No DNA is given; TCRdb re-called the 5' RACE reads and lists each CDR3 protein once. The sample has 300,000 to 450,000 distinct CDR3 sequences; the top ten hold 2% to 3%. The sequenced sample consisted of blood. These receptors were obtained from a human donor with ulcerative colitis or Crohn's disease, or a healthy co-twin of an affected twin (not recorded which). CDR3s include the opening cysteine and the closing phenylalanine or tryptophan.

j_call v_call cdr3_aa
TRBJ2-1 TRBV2 CASGSRTEQFF
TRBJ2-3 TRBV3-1 CASSAGLAGGSGPDTQYF
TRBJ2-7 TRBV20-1 CSALGQGATGEQYF
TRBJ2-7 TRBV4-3 CASSTRKGQGFYEQYF
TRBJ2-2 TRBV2 CASLKGNRGLGGELFF
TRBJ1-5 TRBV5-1 CASSPHNQPQHF
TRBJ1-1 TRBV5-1 CASSLRTGTSGTHTEAFF
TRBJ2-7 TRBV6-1 CASSRPRKGGPQYF
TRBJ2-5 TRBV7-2 CASSSYALQETQYF
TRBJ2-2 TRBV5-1 CASSLDGTVAGELFF
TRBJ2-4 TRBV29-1 CSVSGGQGAGNIQYF
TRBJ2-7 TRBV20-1 CSAAHTGRGASEQYF
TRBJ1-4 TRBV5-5 CASSLDPGPNEKLFF
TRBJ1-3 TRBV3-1 CASSQGGGTGNTIYF
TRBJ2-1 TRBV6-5 CASTGFYNEQFF
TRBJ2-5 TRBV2 CASSEGDRGPQETQYF
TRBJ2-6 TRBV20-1 CSASPHSGANVLTF
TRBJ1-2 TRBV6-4 CASSDHPDGRLKGYTF
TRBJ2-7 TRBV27 CASSFRTAITYEQYF
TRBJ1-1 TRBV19 CASRFREGVIAFF
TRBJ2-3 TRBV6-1 CASSKTTGQSTDTQYF
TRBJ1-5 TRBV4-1 CASSQGGTGGGLKPQHF
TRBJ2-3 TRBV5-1 CASRARGQGTDTQYF
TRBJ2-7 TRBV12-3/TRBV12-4 CASSLWDRGPEQYF
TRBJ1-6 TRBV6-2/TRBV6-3 CASSYANNSPLHF
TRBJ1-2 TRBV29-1 CSVDIRSYGYTF
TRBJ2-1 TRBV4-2 CASSQGGTGGKEQFF
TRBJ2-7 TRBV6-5 CASSSPGTGGMYEQYF
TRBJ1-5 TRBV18 CASSVLRDRDNQPQHF
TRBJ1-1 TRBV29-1 CSVGPGGHDTNTEAFF
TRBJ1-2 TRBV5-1 CASSAVAGNLVDQYGYTF
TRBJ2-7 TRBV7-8 CASRPIGLVYEQYF
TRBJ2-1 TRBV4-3 CASSQDLLAGGPNEQFF
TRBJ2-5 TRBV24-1 CATSDGGVETQYF
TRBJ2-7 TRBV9 CASSDTGLAGVEQYF
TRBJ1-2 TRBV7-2 CASSLARDSYGYTF
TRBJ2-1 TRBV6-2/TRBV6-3 CASSVQGAPNNEQFF
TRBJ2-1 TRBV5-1 CASSFDPGSSYNEQFF
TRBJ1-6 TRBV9 CASSTRPTGGVSPLHF
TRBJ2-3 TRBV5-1 CASSLGRDKPSTDTQYF
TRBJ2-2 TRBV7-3 CASSSLPGQNTGELFF
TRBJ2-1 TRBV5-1 CASSLATSGGASNEQFF
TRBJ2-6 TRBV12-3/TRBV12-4 CASSPSWGSGANVLTF
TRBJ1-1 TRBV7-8 CASSQTRVFQSGNTEAFF
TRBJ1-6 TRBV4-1 CASSQPWDRGSPLHF
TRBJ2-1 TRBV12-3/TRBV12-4 CASRVTGRGYNEQFF
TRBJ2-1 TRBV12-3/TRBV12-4 CASKGGGDYNEQFF
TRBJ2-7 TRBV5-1 CASNPDRGFNEQYF
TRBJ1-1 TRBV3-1 CASSLRSGVTAFF
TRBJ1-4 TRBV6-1 CASRQDRGPNEKLFF
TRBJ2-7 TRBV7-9 CASGGRDYEQYF
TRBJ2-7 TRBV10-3 CAISGQASSYEQYF
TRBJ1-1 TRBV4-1 CASSQDLSTEAFF
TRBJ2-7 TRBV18 CASSPTGTGPNEQYF
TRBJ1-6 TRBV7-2 CASSRMEYNSPLHF
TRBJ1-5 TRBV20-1 CSAFAGGEVDQPQHF
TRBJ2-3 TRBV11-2 CASSSRGTRVYF
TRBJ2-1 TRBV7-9 CASILKYEQFF
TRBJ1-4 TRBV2 CASMQGAVYNEKLFF
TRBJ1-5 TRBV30 CAWSVTGGQPQHF